This TCR beta chain was sequenced for a study of T cell responses to AZD1222 COVID-19 vaccine. Study-level points and caveats: Regions 160-218 and 743-854 dominated among vaccine-associated CD4 TCRs spanning spike.

This CDR3 spans 17 amino acids. J gave up 9 bases and V 3 bases, and 15 bases lay outside the gene matches. CDR1 MGHDK and CDR2 SYGVNS come from the germline V gene. Some clones are missing from TCRdb's copy, which holds only in-frame ones; the method was immunoSEQ multiplex PCR. The sample records over 70,000 clones, around 85% being singletons. Only one count was recorded for this clone. Its target is unknown. This chain connects TRBV25-1 to TRBJ2-1, with TRBD1 identical over 9 bases. The clonotype was recovered from an adult in good health. The sample in question was peripheral blood, obtained on day 0 of AZD1222 vaccination. CDR3 in amino acids: CASSDGMTGTGKGEQFF. CDR3 sequence (DNA): TGTGCCAGCAGTGACGGGATGACCGGGACAGGGAAGGGTGAGCAGTTCTTC.